Listed here are 30 T cell receptor beta chains from one sample, sequenced in a study of regulatory T cells in long-lasting Graves disease. Assembly of TCR beta libraries relied on iRepertoire HTBI primers together with Arm-PCR of CDR3 regions. TCRdb recomputed calls from the multiplex PCR reads with MiXCR, one row per CDR3 protein. The sample has a few hundred thousand distinct CDR3 sequences, about 14% seen once. Time point given: newly diagnosed GD, antithyroid drugs for less than 3 months. Extracted RNA from PBMCs served as the source of the TCR library. These data also featured in a second study, about T cells in Graves' hyperthyroidism and ophthalmopathy.

The specimen was peripheral blood mononuclear cells (PBMCs), collected at new diagnosis, from a patient treated with antithyroid drugs. Source of these receptors: a man aged 30 to 45 with Graves disease.

This clonotype appeared many times. The J gene is TRBJ2-3, the V gene TRBV20-1; 11 bases match TRBD2. The V and J ends lost 1 base and 5 bases, in that order; junction bases with no gene match: 5. Per germline, CDR1 DFQATT and CDR2 SNEGSKA (reference sequence). This CDR3 is 15 amino acids long. DNA for the CDR3: TGCAGTGCTAGAGCCTCAACTAGCGGGAGAGATACGCAGTATTTT. It translates to CSARASTSGRDTQYF.

This clonotype appeared a few times. A far larger clone differs by one base, so this is likely a read error. The chain links TRBV6-1 to TRBJ2-2; D unclear. The germline V and J ends were trimmed by 3 bases and 0 bases, with 2 bases remaining between them. The CDR3 has 13 residues. The germline CDR1 and CDR2 sequences are MNHNS and SASEGT. The CDR3 DNA sequence: TGTGCCAGCAGTGACCCGAACACCGGGGAGCTGTTTTTT. It yields the protein CASSDPNTGELFF.

In this sample, this clonotype turned up many times. J is TRBJ2-1 and V is TRBV19; a possible D gene is TRBD2 (7 bases). Per germline, CDR1 LNHDA and CDR2 SQIVND (reference sequence). The CDR3 loop spans 14 amino acids. V gave up 4 bases and J gave up 7 bases, with 14 bases separating them. CDR3 amino acids: CASSTAGARNEQFF. In DNA form, the CDR3 reads TGTGCCAGTAGTACGGCGGGGGCGCGGAATGAGCAGTTCTTC.

There are many counts of this clonotype. This sequence joins TRBV10-1 and TRBJ2-2, with D perhaps matching TRBD2 (6 bases). The length of the CDR3 is 13 residues. V gave up 7 bases and J gave up 6 bases, with 12 bases separating them. Germline V gene sequence: CDR1 WNHNN, CDR2 SYGVQD (reference sequence). The CDR3: CASMRTGAGELFF. CDR3 bases: TGCGCCAGCATGCGCACGGGAGCCGGGGAGCTGTTTTTT.

This clonotype was detected many times. V gene TRBV20-1 combines with J gene TRBJ2-7; either TRBD1 or TRBD2 may supply D (6 bases each). The CDR3 totals 14 residues. Germline CDR1 and CDR2: DFQATT and SNEGSKA (reference sequence). Trimming removed 0 bases from V and 9 bases from J, with 18 bases in between. Here the CDR3 reads CSARDISGARGQYF. The CDR3 region has the DNA TGCAGTGCTAGAGATATTTCGGGGGCGCGGGGGCAGTACTTC.

This clonotype was recorded a few times. The genes are TRBV2 and TRBJ1-1; 9 bases are a match to TRBD1. The CDR3 consists of 15 residues. In germline, CDR1 is SNHLY, CDR2 FYNNEI. V gave up 4 bases and J gave up 7 bases; unmatched junction bases: 10. DNA for the CDR3: TGTGCCAGCAGTGGGGGGACAGGGCTTATGGGTGAAGCTTTCTTT. Protein sequence: CASSGGTGLMGEAFF.

This clonotype came up a few times. The rearrangement joins TRBV6-1 to TRBJ1-2; D unresolved. There are 13 residues in the CDR3. V gave up 5 bases and J gave up 3 bases, with 10 bases separating them. Germline V lookup: CDR1 MNHNS, CDR2 SASEGT. CDR3 coding DNA: TGTGCCAGCAGTAATGGGATGGACTATGGCTACACCTTC. Encoded protein: CASSNGMDYGYTF.

This chain uses TRBV14 with TRBJ2-7; no definite D call. V was shortened by 0 bases and J by 2 bases, with 8 bases between the two germline ends. The CDR3 extends over 14 amino acids. CDR1 and CDR2 from the germline V gene are SGHDN and FVKESK. CDR3 nucleotides: TGTGCCAGCAGCCAAGATATAACCGCCTACGAGCAGTACTTC. Protein sequence: CASSQDITAYEQYF.

At least ten counts were recorded for this clonotype. The rearrangement links TRBV20-1 to TRBJ2-3; 7 bases map to TRBD2. The CDR3 is 15 residues long. The junction had 13 bases not matched to a gene; V was cut back by 4 bases and J by 6 bases. Germline loops: CDR1 DFQATT, CDR2 SNEGSKA (reference sequence). Written as DNA, the CDR3 is TGCAGTGCTACTCGCCCCATCGCGGGAGCGGATACGCAGTATTTT. Amino acids: CSATRPIAGADTQYF.

This clonotype was detected ten times or more. The chain uses TRBV27 and TRBJ1-5; no reliable D call. Trimming shortened V by 5 bases and J by 3 bases, and 11 bases separated the two germline ends. The CDR3 contains 14 residues. Germline V CDR1 and CDR2: MNHEY, SMNVEV (reference sequence). CDR3 residues: CASSQSRNNQPQHF. The CDR3 region has the DNA TGTGCCAGCAGTCAGAGCAGGAACAATCAGCCCCAGCATTTT.

This clonotype was recorded at least ten times. The J gene is TRBJ1-4, the V gene TRBV30; D unresolved. V was pared by 4 bases and J by 6 bases, with 18 bases between. CDR3 length: 15 amino acids. Germline CDR1 and CDR2: GTSNPN and SVGIG (reference sequence). CDR3 coding DNA: TGTGCCTGGACCTCAGGACCTCATGAGGATGAAAAACTGTTTTTT. It is translated as CAWTSGPHEDEKLFF.

This clonotype was detected ten times or more. The chain has TRBV11-3 and TRBJ2-1, with TRBD2 identical over 11 bases. V lost 5 bases to trimming and J lost 4 bases; unmatched junction nucleotides: 7. The germline CDR1 and CDR2 sequences are SGHNT and YENEEA. CDR3 length: 16 residues. The CDR3 here is CASSPTGTSGYNEQFF. In DNA form, the CDR3 reads TGTGCCAGCAGCCCAACCGGGACTAGCGGTTACAATGAGCAGTTCTTC.

This chain connects TRBV6-4 to TRBJ2-1; weak D call: TRBD1 (5 bases). Per the germline V gene, CDR1 is MRHNA and CDR2 is SNTAGT. The CDR3 is 14 amino acids. Trimming shortened V by 5 bases and J by 3 bases, and 11 bases separated the two germline ends. The CDR3 here is CASSQGAYYNEQFF. The CDR3 DNA sequence: TGTGCCAGCAGTCAAGGGGCTTACTACAATGAGCAGTTCTTC.

V gene TRBV20-1 combines with J gene TRBJ2-1; no firm D call. There are 13 residues in the CDR3. Germline lookup yields CDR1 DFQATT and CDR2 SNEGSKA (reference sequence). Trimming cost V 3 bases and J 7 bases, with 13 bases left between them. The CDR3 reads CSASVGPRNEQFF. In DNA form, the CDR3 reads TGCAGTGCTAGCGTAGGACCTAGGAATGAGCAGTTCTTC.

The chain has TRBV24-1 and TRBJ2-2, with 11 bases lining up with TRBD2. The germline V gene encodes CDR1 KGHDR and CDR2 SFDVKD. The V segment lost 8 bases and the J segment 5 bases; nucleotides outside the gene matches: 12. The CDR3 runs to 17 residues. CDR3 sequence reads: CATTVDSGRAGTGELFF. CDR3 in DNA: TGTGCCACCACTGTGGATAGCGGGAGGGCCGGGACCGGGGAGCTGTTTTTT.

This clonotype came up many times. The V gene is TRBV6-9, the J gene TRBJ1-1; 7 bases match TRBD1. Germline-derived CDR1 and CDR2 are MNHGY and SVAAGI. This CDR3 comprises 12 residues. Losses at the gene ends were 3 bases for V and 8 bases for J; bases not matched to a gene: 3. The CDR3 is CASSYADREAFF. The CDR3 bases are TGTGCCAGCAGTTACGCGGACAGGGAAGCTTTCTTT.

This clonotype was observed many times. The chain is built from TRBV28 and TRBJ2-4; D might be TRBD1 or TRBD2, each matching 7 bases. Germline V gives CDR1 MDHEN, CDR2 SYDVKM. V shed 6 bases and J shed 2 bases, with 14 bases lying between them. The CDR3 length is 15 residues. Here the CDR3 DNA reads TGTGCCAGCAGCGTGGGAGGGGGCTCCAAAAACATTCAGTACTTC. Its translation is CASSVGGGSKNIQYF.

Many counts were recorded for this clonotype. The chain couples TRBV20-1 to TRBJ1-4; possibly TRBD1 for D (5 bases). Trimming pared 0 bases from V and 8 bases from J, leaving 13 bases between. The CDR3 contains 14 residues. Germline assignment: CDR1 DFQATT and CDR2 SNEGSKA (reference sequence). Here the CDR3 DNA reads TGCAGTGCTAGAGATTGGGGCAGTAAGGAAAAACTGTTTTTT. Protein sequence: CSARDWGSKEKLFF.

V is TRBV7-2 and J is TRBJ1-1; the D gene is possibly TRBD1 (5 bases). Trimming pared 5 bases from V and 0 bases from J, leaving 10 bases between. The CDR3 is 14 residues long. From germline, CDR1 is SGHTA and CDR2 FQGNSA. CDR3: CASSLQALNTEAFF. DNA for the CDR3: TGTGCCAGCAGCCTACAGGCCCTGAACACTGAAGCTTTCTTT.

Many counts were recorded for this clonotype. The CDR3 is CATSREGGGANVLTF. In DNA form, the CDR3 reads TGTGCCACCAGCAGAGAAGGCGGTGGGGCCAACGTCCTGACTTTC. The chain couples TRBV15 to TRBJ2-6, with D hard to call. There are 15 residues in the CDR3. V was cut by 0 bases and J by 3 bases, with 6 bases left in between. Germline values: CDR1 LNHNV, CDR2 YYDKDF (reference sequence).

This clonotype came up many times. The V call is TRBV30, the J call TRBJ1-5; 7 nucleotides line up with TRBD1. Trimming removed 1 base from V and 4 bases from J; junction bases left unmatched: 7. The CDR3 is 15 amino acids. The germline V gene encodes CDR1 GTSNPN and CDR2 SVGIG (reference sequence). Here the CDR3 DNA reads TGTGCCTGGAGTGCCCAGGGACAGCCAAATCAGCCCCAGCATTTT. Translation: CAWSAQGQPNQPQHF. Drawing the rest from reference TRBV30 and TRBJ1-5, the complete variable domain is SQTIHQWPATLVQPVGSPLSLECTVEGTSNPNLYWYRQAAGRGLQLLFYSVGIGQISSEVPQNLSASRPQDRQFILSSKKLLLSDSGFYLCAWSAQGQPNQPQHFGDGTRLSIL.

The J gene is TRBJ2-5, the V gene TRBV29-1; D unclear. Germline CDR1 reads SQVTM; CDR2 reads ANQGSEA. CDR3 length: 16 amino acids. Trimming took off 1 base at V and 0 bases at J, with 15 bases between the two ends. The CDR3 loop reads CSVEGVAETYQETQYF. The CDR3, as DNA: TGCAGCGTTGAAGGGGTGGCGGAGACGTACCAAGAGACCCAGTACTTC.

This clonotype showed up many times. The chain combines TRBV12-3 or TRBV12-4 with TRBJ1-5, with D possibly TRBD1 on 5 matching bases. The CDR3 length is 15 residues. The V end was cut by 8 bases, the J end by 2 bases, with 16 bases between. The CDR3 DNA is TGTGCCAGCCGGCCAGGGTTAGAGGGCAATCAGCCCCAGCATTTT. This encodes CASRPGLEGNQPQHF.

This chain joins TRBV7-9 and TRBJ1-4; the D is unclear. CDR3 size: 14 residues. The germline gives CDR1 SEHNR, CDR2 FQNEAQ (reference sequence). The V end lost 3 bases, the J end lost 8 bases, and 13 bases lay between the germline ends. CDR3 sequence: CASSFMGRGEKLFF. DNA of the CDR3: TGTGCCAGCAGCTTTATGGGCCGCGGGGAAAAACTGTTTTTT.

This clonotype has a count of ten or more. The V call is TRBV7-2, the J call TRBJ2-5, with D perhaps matching TRBD1 (6 bases). Germline CDR1 and CDR2: SGHTA and FQGNSA. The CDR3 sequence is 16 residues long. V lost 5 bases and J 5 bases, leaving 21 bases between the germline ends. The CDR3 is CASSPSPSGATETQYF. The DNA for the CDR3 is TGTGCCAGCAGCCCCAGTCCGTCAGGGGCTACGGAGACCCAGTACTTC.

This clonotype has ten or more counts. This chain connects TRBV10-2 to TRBJ2-3; TRBD2 matches 11 bases. Per the germline V gene, CDR1 is WSHSY and CDR2 is SAAADI. This CDR3 region has 16 residues. Losses at the gene ends were 5 bases for V and 5 bases for J; bases not matched to a gene: 9. CDR3 sequence: CASSTGTSGYGDTQYF. In DNA form, the CDR3 reads TGCGCCAGCAGTACCGGGACTAGCGGATATGGAGATACGCAGTATTTT.

There are many counts of this clonotype. The chain uses TRBV20-1 and TRBJ2-7, with 9 bases fitting TRBD2. V lost 3 bases and J lost 5; bases outside the gene matches: 5. Germline lookup yields CDR1 DFQATT and CDR2 SNEGSKA (reference sequence). There are 13 residues in the CDR3. The DNA of the CDR3 is TGCAGTGCTAGGCGGGAGGGTCTGGACGAGCAGTACTTC. This codes for CSARREGLDEQYF.

This clonotype was recorded at least ten times. V is TRBV6-1 and J is TRBJ2-2; 13 nucleotides line up with TRBD2. CDR1 MNHNS and CDR2 SASEGT come from the germline V gene. The CDR3 is 15 residues long. Unmatched junction bases numbered 1, after V lost 9 bases and J lost 0 bases. The CDR3 coding sequence is TGTGCCAGTGGACTAGCGGGGGCGAACACCGGGGAGCTGTTTTTT. This translates into CASGLAGANTGELFF.

CDR3 nucleotides: TGCAGTGCTAGGGACAGAACAAATCAGCCCCAGCATTTT. This gives the protein CSARDRTNQPQHF. The chain recombines TRBV20-1 with TRBJ1-5, with a tentative D call TRBD1 (6 bases). CDR1 DFQATT and CDR2 SNEGSKA come from the germline V gene (reference sequence). The CDR3 extends over 13 amino acids. V was pared by 3 bases and J by 4 bases, with 10 bases between.

The chain joins TRBV6-5 to TRBJ1-4; TRBD1 aligns across 8 bases. Germline V gives CDR1 MNHEY, CDR2 SVGAGI. This CDR3 is 18 amino acids long. V shed 0 bases and J 12 bases; nucleotides not matched to a gene: 18. The CDR3: CASSYSPGTGIDGTELFF. CDR3 sequence (DNA): TGTGCCAGCAGTTACTCTCCGGGGACAGGTATCGACGGGACAGAACTGTTTTTT.